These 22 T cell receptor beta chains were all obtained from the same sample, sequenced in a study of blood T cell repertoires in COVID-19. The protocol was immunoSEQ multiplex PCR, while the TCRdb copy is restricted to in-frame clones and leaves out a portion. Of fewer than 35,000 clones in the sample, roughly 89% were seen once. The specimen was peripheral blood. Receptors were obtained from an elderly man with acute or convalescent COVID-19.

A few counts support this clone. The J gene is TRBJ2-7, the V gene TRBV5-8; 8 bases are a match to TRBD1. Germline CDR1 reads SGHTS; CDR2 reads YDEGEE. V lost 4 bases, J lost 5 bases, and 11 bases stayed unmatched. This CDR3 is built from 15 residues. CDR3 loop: CASSPWTGQDHEQYF. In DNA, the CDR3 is TGTGCCAGCAGCCCCTGGACAGGGCAGGACCACGAGCAGTACTTC.

CDR3 DNA: TGTGCCAGTAGTATACGAGGCGGAACCTACAATGAGCAGTTCTTC. Its protein product is CASSIRGGTYNEQFF. The chain carries TRBV19 and TRBJ2-1; no firm D call. There are 15 residues in the CDR3. V lost 2 bases and J 2 bases, leaving 10 bases between the germline ends. Germline V gene lookup returns CDR1 LNHDA and CDR2 SQIVND (reference sequence).

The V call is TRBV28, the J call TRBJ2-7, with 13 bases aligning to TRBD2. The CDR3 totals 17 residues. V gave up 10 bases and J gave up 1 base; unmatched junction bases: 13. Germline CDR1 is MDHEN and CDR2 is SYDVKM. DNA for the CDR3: TGTGCCACCCTTACCCGGACTAGCGGGAGTGGATCCTACGAGCAGTACTTC. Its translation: CATLTRTSGSGSYEQYF.

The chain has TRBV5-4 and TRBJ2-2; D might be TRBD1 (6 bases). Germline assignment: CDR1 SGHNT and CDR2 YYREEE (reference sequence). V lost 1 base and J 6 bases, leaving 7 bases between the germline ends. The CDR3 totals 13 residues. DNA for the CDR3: TGTGCCAGCAGCTTGAGACAGGCCGGGGAGCTGTTTTTT. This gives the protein CASSLRQAGELFF.

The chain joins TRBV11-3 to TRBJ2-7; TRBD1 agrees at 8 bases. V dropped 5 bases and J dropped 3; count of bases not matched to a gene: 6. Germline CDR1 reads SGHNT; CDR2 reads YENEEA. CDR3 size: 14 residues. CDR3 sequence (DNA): TGTGCCAGCAGCACAGGGGGAATTCGCTACGAGCAGTACTTC. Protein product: CASSTGGIRYEQYF.

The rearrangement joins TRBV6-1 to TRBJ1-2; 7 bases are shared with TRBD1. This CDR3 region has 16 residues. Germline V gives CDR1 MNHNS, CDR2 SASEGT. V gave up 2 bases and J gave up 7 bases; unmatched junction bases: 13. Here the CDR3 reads CASSEILSGGMSGYTF. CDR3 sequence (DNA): TGTGCCAGCAGTGAAATCTTGTCAGGGGGTATGAGTGGCTACACCTTC.

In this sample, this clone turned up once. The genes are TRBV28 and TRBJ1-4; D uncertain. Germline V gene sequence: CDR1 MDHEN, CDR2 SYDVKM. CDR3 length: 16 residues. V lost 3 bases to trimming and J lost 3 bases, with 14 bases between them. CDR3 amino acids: CASSFSGSGANEKLFF. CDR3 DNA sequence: TGTGCCAGCAGTTTCAGTGGCAGCGGGGCTAATGAAAAACTGTTTTTT.

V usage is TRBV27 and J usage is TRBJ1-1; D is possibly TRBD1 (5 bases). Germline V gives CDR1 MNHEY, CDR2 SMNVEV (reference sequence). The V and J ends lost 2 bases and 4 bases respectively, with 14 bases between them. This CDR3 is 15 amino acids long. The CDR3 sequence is CASSLRGPVGTEAFF. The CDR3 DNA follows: TGTGCCAGCAGTTTAAGGGGCCCGGTTGGCACTGAAGCTTTCTTT.

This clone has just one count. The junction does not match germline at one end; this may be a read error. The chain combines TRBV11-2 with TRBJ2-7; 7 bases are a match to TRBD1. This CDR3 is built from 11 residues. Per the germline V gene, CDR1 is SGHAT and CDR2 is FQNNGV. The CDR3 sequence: CASSFLDRVVF. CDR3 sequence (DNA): TGTGCCAGCAGCTTTTTAGACAGGGTCGTTTTC. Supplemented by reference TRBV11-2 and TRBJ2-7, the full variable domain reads EAGVAQSPRYKIIEKRQSVAFWCNPISGHATLYWYQQILGQGPKLLIQFQNNGVVDDSQLPKDRFSAERLKGVDSTLKIQPAKLEDSAVYLCASSFLDRVVFGPGTRLTVT.

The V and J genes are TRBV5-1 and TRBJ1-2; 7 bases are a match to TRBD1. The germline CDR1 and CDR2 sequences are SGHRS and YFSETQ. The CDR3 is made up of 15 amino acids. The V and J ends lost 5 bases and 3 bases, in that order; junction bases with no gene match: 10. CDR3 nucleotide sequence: TGCGCCAGCAGTCCTACAGGGGATCCGGACTATGGCTACACCTTC. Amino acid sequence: CASSPTGDPDYGYTF.

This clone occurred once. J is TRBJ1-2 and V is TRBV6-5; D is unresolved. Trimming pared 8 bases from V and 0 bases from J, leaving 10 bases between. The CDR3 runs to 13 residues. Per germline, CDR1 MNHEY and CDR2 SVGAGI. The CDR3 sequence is CASHVGANYGYTF. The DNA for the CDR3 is TGTGCCAGCCACGTAGGAGCTAACTATGGCTACACCTTC.

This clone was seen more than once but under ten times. CDR3 region: CAVDVGTGSNEQYF. CDR3 DNA sequence: TGTGCCGTCGACGTGGGTACAGGGAGCAACGAGCAGTACTTC. The J gene is TRBJ2-7, the V gene TRBV28; a possible D gene is TRBD1 (6 bases). The CDR3 runs to 14 residues. V shed 11 bases and J shed 5 bases, with 22 bases lying between them. CDR1 MDHEN and CDR2 SYDVKM come from the germline V gene.

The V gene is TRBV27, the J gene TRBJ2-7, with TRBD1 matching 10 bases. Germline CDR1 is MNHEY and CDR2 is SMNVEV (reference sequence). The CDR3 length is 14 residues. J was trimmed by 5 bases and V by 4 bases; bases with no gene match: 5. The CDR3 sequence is CASSYGTGVNEQYF. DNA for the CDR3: TGTGCCAGCAGTTATGGGACAGGGGTGAACGAGCAGTACTTC.

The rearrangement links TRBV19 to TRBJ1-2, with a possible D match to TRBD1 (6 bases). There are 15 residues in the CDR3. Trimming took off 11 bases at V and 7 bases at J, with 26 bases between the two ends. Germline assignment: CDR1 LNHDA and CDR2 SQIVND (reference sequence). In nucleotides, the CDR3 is TGTGCCGGAAGGAGGACAGCGGGGCCCATCGGTGGCTACACCTTC. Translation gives CAGRRTAGPIGGYTF.

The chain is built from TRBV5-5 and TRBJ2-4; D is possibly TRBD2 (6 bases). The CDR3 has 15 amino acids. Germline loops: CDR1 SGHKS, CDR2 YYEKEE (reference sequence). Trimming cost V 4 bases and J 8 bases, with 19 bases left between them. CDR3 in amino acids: CASSPYGMPGDIQYF. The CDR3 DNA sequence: TGTGCCAGCAGCCCCTACGGGATGCCGGGGGACATTCAGTACTTC.

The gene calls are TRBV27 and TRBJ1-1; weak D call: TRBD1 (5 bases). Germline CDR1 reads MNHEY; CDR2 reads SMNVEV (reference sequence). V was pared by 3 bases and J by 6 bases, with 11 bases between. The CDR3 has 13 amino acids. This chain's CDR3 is CASSFAGFAEAFF. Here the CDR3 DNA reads TGTGCCAGCAGTTTTGCAGGGTTCGCTGAAGCTTTCTTT.

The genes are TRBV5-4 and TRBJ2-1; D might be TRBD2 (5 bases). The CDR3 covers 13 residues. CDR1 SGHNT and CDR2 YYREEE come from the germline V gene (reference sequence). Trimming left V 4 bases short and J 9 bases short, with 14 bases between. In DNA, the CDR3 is TGTGCCAGCAGCCAGAGGACTCCGAGTGAGCAGTTCTTC. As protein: CASSQRTPSEQFF.

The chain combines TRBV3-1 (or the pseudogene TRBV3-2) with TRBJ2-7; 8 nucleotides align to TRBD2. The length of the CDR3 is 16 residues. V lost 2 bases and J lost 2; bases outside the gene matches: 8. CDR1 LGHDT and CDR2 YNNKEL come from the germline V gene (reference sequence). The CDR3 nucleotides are TGTGCCAGCAGCCAACCCTTAGCGGGGTACGCCTACGAGCAGTACTTC. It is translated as CASSQPLAGYAYEQYF.

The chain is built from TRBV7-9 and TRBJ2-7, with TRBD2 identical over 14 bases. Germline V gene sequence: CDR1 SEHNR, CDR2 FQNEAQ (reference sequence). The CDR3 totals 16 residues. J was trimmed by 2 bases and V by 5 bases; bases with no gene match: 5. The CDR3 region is CASSRLTSGRAYEQYF. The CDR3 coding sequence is TGTGCCAGCAGCCGCCTGACTAGCGGGAGGGCCTACGAGCAGTACTTC. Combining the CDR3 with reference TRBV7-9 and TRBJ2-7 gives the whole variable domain DTGVSQNPRHKITKRGQNVTFRCDPISEHNRLYWYRQTLGQGPEFLTYFQNEAQLEKSRLLSDRFSAERPKGSFSTLEIQRTEQGDSAMYLCASSRLTSGRAYEQYFGPGTRLTVT.

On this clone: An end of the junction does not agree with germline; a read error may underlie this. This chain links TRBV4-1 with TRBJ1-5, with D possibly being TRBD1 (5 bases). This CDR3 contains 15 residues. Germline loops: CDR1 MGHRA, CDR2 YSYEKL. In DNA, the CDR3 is TGCGCCCGCAGTCGACAGCTGGCGAGCAATCAGCCCCAGCATTTT. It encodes CARSRQLASNQPQHF.

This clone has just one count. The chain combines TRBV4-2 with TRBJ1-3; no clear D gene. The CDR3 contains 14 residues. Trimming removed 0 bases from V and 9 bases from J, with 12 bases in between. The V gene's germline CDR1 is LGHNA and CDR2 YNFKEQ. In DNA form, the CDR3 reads TGTGCCAGCAGCCAAGAGAGTAATACCCTCACCATATATTTT. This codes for CASSQESNTLTIYF.

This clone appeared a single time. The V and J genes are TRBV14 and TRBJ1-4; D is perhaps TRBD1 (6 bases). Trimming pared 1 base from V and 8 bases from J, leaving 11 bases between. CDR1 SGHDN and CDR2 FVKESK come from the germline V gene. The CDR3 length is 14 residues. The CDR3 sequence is CASSQGRGGEKLFF. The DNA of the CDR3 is TGTGCCAGCAGCCAAGGTAGAGGGGGAGAAAAACTGTTTTTT.